These 8 T cell receptor beta chains came from one sample sequenced in a study of spatial heterogeneity in lung cancer (dated by TCRdb to the late 2010s). The time point tag for this specimen amounts to: sample taken at primary tumor resection. Libraries were built with 5' RACE. Sequencing was performed on a NextSeq 500. TCRdb reprocessed the public reads (quality trimming at Q25 with fastp, clone calling with MiXCR) and kept in-frame beta chains. Rows are unified per CDR3 protein, each entry keeping the most common DNA and genes. The table for this sample lists fewer than 3,000 distinct CDR3 sequences; around 7% of them were counted only once. Of the sample, around 15% falls within the top ten clones. The sequences come from normal lung tissue next to the tumor, collected at surgery. Every receptor here comes from a male donor with early-stage non-small cell lung cancer.

The chain combines TRBV28 with TRBJ2-5; 10 bases line up with TRBD1. With 3 bases clipped from V and 5 bases from J, the junction kept 6 bases outside the gene matches. The germline CDR1 and CDR2 sequences are MDHEN and SYDVKM. This CDR3 contains 15 residues. CDR3 DNA: TGTGCCAGCAGTTTGGCGGGACAGGGGCGGGAGACCCAGTACTTC. Its protein product is CASSLAGQGRETQYF.

This clonotype is judged medium-sized. The J gene is TRBJ1-4, the V gene TRBV28; D unclear. The CDR3 covers 11 residues. The V gene's germline CDR1 is MDHEN and CDR2 SYDVKM. V was cut by 10 bases and J by 5 bases, with 8 bases left in between. The CDR3 DNA reads as TGTGCCACAAACAAGAATGAAAAACTGTTTTTT. This sequence encodes CATNKNEKLFF.

This clonotype was detected ten times or more. V and J are TRBV12-3 or TRBV12-4 and TRBJ1-2; TRBD1 matches 8 bases. V shed 0 bases, J shed 5 bases, and the junction held 5 bases outside the gene matches. The CDR3 totals 15 residues. The CDR3 sequence is CASSLAAGGNYGYTF. The CDR3 region has the DNA TGTGCCAGCAGTTTAGCGGCAGGGGGCAATTATGGCTACACCTTC.

Relative to its sample, this clonotype is medium-sized. The chain uses TRBV5-4 and TRBJ1-2; possible D gene TRBD1, 5 bases. The ends were cut back, 4 bases at V and 3 bases at J, with 10 bases in the middle. This CDR3 has 13 residues. The germline V gene has CDR1 SGHNT and CDR2 YYREEE (reference sequence). Here the CDR3 reads CASSHGTDYGYTF. The CDR3 DNA is TGTGCCAGCAGCCACGGGACCGACTATGGCTACACCTTC.

This clonotype is medium-sized within its sample. The V call is TRBV7-8, the J call TRBJ2-1; 9 bases are a match to TRBD1. Trimming removed 6 bases from V and 6 bases from J; junction bases left unmatched: 6. Germline values: CDR1 SGHVS, CDR2 FQNEAQ. The CDR3 is made up of 14 amino acids. As DNA, the CDR3 is TGTGCCAGCAGACAACAGGGGGCCCTCAATGAGCAGTTCTTC. Translating gives CASRQQGALNEQFF. The full variable domain, with the rest looked up from reference TRBV7-8 and TRBJ2-1, is GAGVSQSPRYKVAKRGQDVALRCDPISGHVSLFWYQQALGQGPEFLTYFQNEAQLDKSGLPSDRFFAERPEGSVSTLKIQRTQQEDSAVYLCASRQQGALNEQFFGPGTRLTVL.

In its sample, this clonotype ranks as medium-sized (0.01 to 0.1%). This rearrangement joins TRBV7-3 to TRBJ2-6; D is unresolved. Germline V gene lookup returns CDR1 SGHTA and CDR2 FQGTGA. V was pared by 1 base and J by 0 bases, with 10 bases between. The CDR3 consists of 17 residues. The CDR3 loop is CASSLIGSSSGANVLTF. CDR3 nucleotide sequence: TGTGCCAGCAGCTTAATCGGCAGCTCCTCTGGGGCCAACGTCCTGACTTTC.

This clonotype was found many times. The J gene is TRBJ2-5, the V gene TRBV29-1, with D tentatively TRBD2 (5 bases). Deletions cut 3 bases from V and 2 bases from J, with 7 bases between. Germline assignment: CDR1 SQVTM and CDR2 ANQGSEA. The CDR3 is 12 residues long. In DNA, the CDR3 is TGCAGCGTTGAGGACTTTCAAGAGACCCAGTACTTC. It translates to CSVEDFQETQYF.

This clonotype rates as medium-sized (0.01 to 0.1%). The chain combines TRBV12-3 or TRBV12-4 with TRBJ2-1; D ambiguous. The CDR3 spans 14 residues. With 6 bases removed from V and 8 bases from J, the gap between germline ends came to 17 bases. The CDR3 loop is CASSPMASSDEQFF. CDR3 DNA: TGTGCCAGCAGCCCGATGGCTAGTTCAGATGAGCAGTTCTTC.